This T cell receptor beta chain was observed in a study of cytomegalovirus exposure and HLA in healthy donors. General observations from the study: The study put about 180 TCR beta chains on its list as cytomegalovirus-associated. Most of the CMV-associated TCR beta chains (in a later analysis) appeared to be HLA-restricted.

Notes on this clone: The antigen is not known.

V was trimmed by 6 bases and J by 0 bases, leaving 12 bases between them. The CDR3 has 15 amino acids. Germline values: CDR1 KGHSH, CDR2 LQKENI. A multiplex PCR was run with 60 Vbeta primers and 13 Jbeta primers. Method: immunoSEQ multiplex PCR; TCRdb's copy keeps in-frame clones and lacks some. The data hold roughly 200,000 clones, with about 80% observed a single time. Sequenced: PBMCs. This clonotype was sampled from a man aged 18-30 years in good health and CMV-seronegative. The chain links TRBV18 to TRBJ1-3; D is unresolved. The CDR3 DNA reads as TGTGCCAGCTCGAGAGGTTGGAGCTCTGGAAACACCATATATTTT. Translated, it gives CASSRGWSSGNTIYF.